These T cell receptor beta chains were read from a single sample in a study of shared clonotypes between healthy human individuals. Sequencing was performed with immunoSEQ multiplex PCR; in TCRdb, only in-frame clones are kept and a portion is missing. The top ten clones hold around 0.33% of a sample with 1.6 million or so clones, 98% to 99% of them seen once. The material sequenced was naive CD4+ T cells sorted from blood. The receptors originated from a man aged 25-45 years in good health. CDR3s include the opening cysteine and the closing phenylalanine or tryptophan. The D gene is left open where the match is weak. For some rows the clone size is stated as once, few or many, or as a class when expanded; others skip it.

j_gene | d_gene | abundance | v_gene | CDR3aa | CDR3nt
TRBJ2-5 | TRBD2 | - | TRBV29-1 | CSVEGGTSGRVPQYF | TGCAGCGTTGAAGGAGGGACTAGCGGTAGAGTTCCCCAGTACTTC
TRBJ2-7 | - | - | TRBV12-2 | CASRFGSGTYEQYF | -
TRBJ2-3 | - | - | TRBV5-1 | CASSQASHSGDTQYF | TGCGCCAGCAGCCAGGCTAGCCATTCAGGGGATACGCAGTATTTT
TRBJ2-7 | TRBD2 | - | TRBV29-1 | CSVEVLAGVYEQYF | TGCAGCGTTGAAGTCCTAGCGGGAGTCTACGAGCAGTACTTC
TRBJ2-7 | - | - | TRBV30 | CAWSAANEQYF | TGTGCCTGGAGTGCCGCGAATGAGCAGTACTTC
TRBJ2-4 | - | - | TRBV29-1 | CSVPGLPPKNIQYF | TGCAGCGTGCCAGGACTGCCCCCCAAAAACATTCAGTACTTC
TRBJ1-2 | - | - | TRBV16 | CASSPSWTGDGYTF | TGTGCCAGCAGCCCCTCATGGACGGGTGATGGCTACACCTTC
TRBJ2-1 | TRBD2 | - | TRBV5-4 | CASSLDSGRGANEQFF | TGTGCCAGCAGCTTGGATAGCGGGAGGGGGGCCAATGAGCAGTTCTTC
TRBJ2-1 | - | - | TRBV18 | CASSPPPSRGWNEQFF | TGTGCCAGCTCACCACCCCCCAGCAGGGGATGGAATGAGCAGTTCTTC
TRBJ2-7 | - | - | TRBV21-1 | CASSLRTSGSSYEQYF | TGTGCCAGCAGCCTAAGGACTAGCGGGAGCTCCTACGAGCAGTACTTC
TRBJ2-7 | TRBD1 | - | TRBV5-1 | CASSREGQEYYEQYF | TGCGCCAGCAGCCGCGAGGGACAGGAGTACTACGAGCAGTACTTC
TRBJ1-5 | - | - | TRBV19 | CASTNREQPQHF | TGTGCCAGTACGAACAGGGAACAGCCCCAGCATTTT
TRBJ2-7 | TRBD2 | - | TRBV27 | CASRRGGISYEQYF | TGTGCCAGCCGCCGCGGGGGGATCTCCTACGAGCAGTACTTC
TRBJ2-3 | TRBD2 | - | TRBV27 | CASSPPSSGRAGSTQYF | TGTGCCAGCAGTCCTCCTTCTAGCGGGAGAGCGGGAAGTACGCAGTATTTT
TRBJ2-1 | - | - | TRBV25-1 | CASMRNEQFF | TGTGCCAGCATGCGGAATGAGCAGTTCTTC
TRBJ2-7 | - | - | TRBV29-1 | CSVELGQQYEQYF | TGCAGCGTTGAATTAGGTCAGCAGTACGAGCAGTACTTC
TRBJ2-5 | TRBD2 | once | TRBV7-7 | CASSLAGRETQYF | TGTGCTAGCAGCTTAGCGGGGAGGGAGACCCAGTACTTC
TRBJ1-4 | - | once | TRBV6-5 | CASSTGTADEKLFF | TGTGCCAGCAGTACGGGGACCGCCGATGAAAAACTGTTTTTT
TRBJ2-7 | - | - | TRBV11-2 | CASRRLSKGYEQYF | TGTGCCAGCCGGAGACTCTCGAAAGGCTACGAGCAGTACTTC
TRBJ2-3 | - | - | TRBV27 | CASSSYPSTDTQYF | TGTGCCAGCAGTTCCTATCCTAGCACAGATACGCAGTATTTT
TRBJ2-7 | - | - | TRBV5-6 | CASSIRGGSLRYEQYF | TGTGCCAGCAGCATCAGGGGTGGCTCGCTACGCTACGAGCAGTACTTC
TRBJ2-7 | - | - | TRBV27 | CASRASDRSTYEQYF | TGTGCCAGCAGAGCCTCTGACAGGAGCACCTACGAGCAGTACTTC
TRBJ2-1 | - | - | TRBV6-5 | CASRPSGVNEQFF | TGTGCCAGCAGACCCTCCGGAGTGAATGAGCAGTTCTTC
TRBJ2-7 | - | - | TRBV11-2 | CASSSDWFSYEQYF | TGTGCCAGCAGCTCGGACTGGTTTTCCTACGAGCAGTACTTC
TRBJ2-7 | TRBD1 | - | TRBV15 | CATSGMTGAPSSYEQYF | TGTGCCACCAGCGGGATGACAGGGGCGCCTTCTTCCTACGAGCAGTACTTC
TRBJ2-1 | - | - | TRBV4-1 | CASSRDFYNEQFF | TGCGCCAGCAGCCGGGACTTTTACAATGAGCAGTTCTTC
TRBJ2-5 | - | - | TRBV5-1 | CASSLGNRGGETQYF | TGCGCCAGCAGCTTGGGGAACAGGGGAGGGGAGACCCAGTACTTC
TRBJ2-1 | - | - | TRBV15 | CATSHTLVGPGEQFF | TGTGCCACCAGCCACACTCTAGTGGGGCCCGGGGAGCAGTTCTTC
TRBJ2-7 | - | - | TRBV9 | CASSGSSYEQYF | TGTGCCAGCAGCGGGAGCTCCTACGAGCAGTACTTC
TRBJ1-3 | - | - | TRBV6-1 | CASSGSWNTIYF | TGTGCCAGCAGTGGGAGTTGGAACACCATATATTTT
TRBJ2-1 | - | - | TRBV6-1 | CASSQDWRDINEQFF | TGTGCCAGCAGTCAGGACTGGCGGGACATCAATGAGCAGTTCTTC
TRBJ1-1 | - | - | TRBV29-1 | CSVRGALNTEAFF | TGCAGCGTAAGGGGGGCCCTGAACACTGAAGCTTTCTTT
TRBJ2-1 | - | - | TRBV7-2 | CASSSLGAGRYNEQFF | TGTGCCAGCAGCTCCCTCGGGGCGGGAAGATACAATGAGCAGTTCTTC
TRBJ2-1 | TRBD1 | - | TRBV6-5 | CASSWNRGNEQFF | TGTGCCAGCAGTTGGAACAGGGGAAATGAGCAGTTCTTC
TRBJ2-5 | TRBD2 | - | TRBV9 | CASTSKGEGQETQYF | TGTGCCAGCACCTCTAAAGGGGAGGGCCAGGAGACCCAGTACTTC
TRBJ2-1 | - | - | TRBV5-1 | CASLPGPPTGEQFF | TGCGCCAGCTTGCCGGGCCCACCAACTGGGGAGCAGTTCTTC
TRBJ1-2 | - | - | TRBV28 | CASSRDFNTPYGYTF | TGTGCCAGCAGTCGGGACTTCAACACCCCCTATGGCTACACCTTC
TRBJ2-1 | TRBD1 | - | TRBV15 | CATSRRHRGMDEQFF | TGTGCCACCAGCAGACGACACAGGGGAATGGATGAGCAGTTCTTC
TRBJ2-5 | TRBD2 | - | TRBV5-8 | CASSSGKLAGLGETQYF | TGTGCCAGCAGCTCAGGAAAACTAGCGGGTCTGGGGGAGACCCAGTACTTC
TRBJ1-4 | - | once | TRBV28 | CASSVRGGLFF | TGTGCCAGCAGTGTCAGAGGAGGGCTGTTTTTT
TRBJ2-1 | TRBD2 | - | TRBV9 | CASSLGTSGTSYNEQFF | TGTGCCAGCAGCCTCGGGACTAGCGGGACATCCTACAATGAGCAGTTCTTC
TRBJ2-1 | - | - | TRBV10-3 | CAISARPNEQFF | TGTGCCATCAGTGCCAGGCCCAATGAGCAGTTCTTC
TRBJ1-2 | - | - | TRBV28 | CASSLVQGLGYGYTF | TGTGCCAGCAGTTTGGTCCAGGGTTTGGGCTATGGCTACACCTTC
TRBJ2-3 | - | - | TRBV18 | CASSPATGAEDTQYF | TGTGCCAGCTCACCGGCGACGGGAGCCGAAGATACGCAGTATTTT
TRBJ2-1 | - | - | TRBV5-4 | CASSLGQVIYNEQFF | TGTGCCAGCAGCTTGGGGCAGGTGATTTACAATGAGCAGTTCTTC
TRBJ2-2 | - | - | TRBV18 | CASSQGGGTGELFF | TGTGCCAGCTCCCAGGGCGGCGGCACCGGGGAGCTGTTTTTT
TRBJ2-7 | - | - | TRBV2 | CASSDAYEQYF | TGTGCCAGCAGTGATGCCTACGAGCAGTACTTC
TRBJ2-1 | - | - | TRBV5-1 | CASSLKSYNEQFF | TGCGCCAGCAGCTTGAAGTCTTACAATGAGCAGTTCTTC
TRBJ2-7 | TRBD2 | - | TRBV4-1 | CASSPGLAGWYEQYF | TGCGCCAGCAGCCCGGGACTAGCGGGATGGTACGAGCAGTACTTC
TRBJ2-5 | - | - | TRBV13 | CASSRGTPAFEETQYF | TGTGCCAGCAGCCGAGGGACGCCAGCCTTTGAAGAGACCCAGTACTTC
TRBJ2-7 | - | - | TRBV6-1 | CASTEAYEQYF | TGTGCCAGCACTGAGGCCTACGAGCAGTACTTC
TRBJ1-5 | TRBD1 | - | TRBV6-6 | CASRTGSNQPQHF | TGTGCCAGCAGGACAGGGAGCAATCAGCCCCAGCATTTT
TRBJ2-5 | - | once | TRBV19 | CASSIQLVQETQYF | TGTGCCAGTAGTATCCAACTGGTCCAAGAGACCCAGTACTTC
TRBJ2-2 | - | - | TRBV5-1 | CASSLGQPNTGELFF | TGCGCCAGCAGCTTGGGACAGCCGAACACCGGGGAGCTGTTTTTT
TRBJ2-3 | - | - | TRBV19 | CASSMAVRDTQYF | TGTGCCAGTAGTATGGCCGTCCGAGATACGCAGTATTTT
TRBJ1-3 | TRBD1 | - | TRBV5-1 | CASSWTGSKINSGNTIYF | TGCGCCAGCAGCTGGACAGGAAGTAAGATTAACTCTGGAAACACCATATATTTT
TRBJ1-2 | - | - | TRBV6-1 | CASSERDLTGFGYTF | TGTGCCAGCAGTGAGAGGGACCTAACAGGGTTCGGCTACACCTTC
TRBJ1-5 | - | - | TRBV5-4 | CASRPWGGNQPQHF | TGTGCCAGCAGGCCGTGGGGGGGAAATCAGCCCCAGCATTTT
TRBJ1-3 | - | - | TRBV10-3 | CAVVQGHGNTIYF | TGTGCTGTGGTCCAGGGCCACGGAAACACCATATATTTT